These 26 T cell receptor beta chains share one sample of origin, sequenced in a study of T-cell memory formation after mild COVID-19. A single record per CDR3 protein comes from TCRdb applying MiXCR to the 5' RACE reads. The sample has about 400,000 distinct CDR3 sequences, under 15% seen once. The sequenced material came from PBMCs or a T cell subset sorted from them (not recorded which). These receptors all come from a man aged 18 to 29 who had mild COVID-19 (a few samples of this study predate the infection). Cell type and time point are not known.

This clonotype was seen only a few times. The J gene is TRBJ1-4, the V gene TRBV7-2; a weak D match, TRBD1 (5 bases). This CDR3 has 13 amino acids. V was clipped by 5 bases and J by 6 bases, with 10 bases between them. Germline CDR1 SGHTA, CDR2 FQGNSA. The CDR3: CASSPGGDEKLFF. For the CDR3, the DNA is TGTGCCAGCAGCCCCGGGGGGGATGAAAAACTGTTTTTT.

This rearrangement joins TRBV5-1 to TRBJ2-3; tentatively, D is TRBD2 (6 bases). The CDR3 is 15 amino acids. The ends were cut back, 4 bases at V and 6 bases at J, with 18 bases in the middle. Germline V CDR1 and CDR2: SGHRS, YFSETQ. CDR3 in DNA: TGCGCCAGCAGCAGCCAGGGACTCAGCGCGGATACGCAGTATTTT. Amino acid sequence: CASSSQGLSADTQYF.

The chain links TRBV12-3 or TRBV12-4 to TRBJ2-7; 7 bases fit TRBD1. Trimming took 6 bases from V and 2 from J; bases not matched to a gene: 10. This CDR3 has 15 amino acids. The CDR3 loop reads CASRTREGQTYEQYV. The CDR3 nucleotides are TGTGCCAGCAGGACCAGAGAGGGACAGACCTACGAGCAGTACGTC.

This chain connects TRBV13 to TRBJ2-7; TRBD1 matches at 9 bases. The CDR3 spans 16 residues. CDR1 PRHDT and CDR2 FYEKMQ come from the germline V gene (reference sequence). Trimming took 0 bases from V and 6 from J; bases not matched to a gene: 9. This CDR3 reads CASSLGPGQGRREQYF. The DNA of the CDR3 is TGTGCCAGCAGCTTAGGCCCGGGACAGGGACGTCGCGAGCAGTACTTC.

This chain uses TRBV19 with TRBJ1-1, with D unclear. The germline V gene encodes CDR1 LNHDA and CDR2 SQIVND (reference sequence). V lost 5 bases to trimming and J lost 1 base, with 11 bases between them. This CDR3 contains 14 residues. The CDR3 nucleotides are TGTGCCAGTAGTCCCGGGCCTCGGAACACTGAAGCTTTCTTT. Protein product: CASSPGPRNTEAFF.

This clonotype was observed many times. V and J are TRBV18 and TRBJ1-2; no clear D. The V end lost 2 bases, the J end lost 6 bases, and 4 bases lay between the germline ends. The germline gives CDR1 KGHSH, CDR2 LQKENI. CDR3 length equals 11 residues. The CDR3 protein is CASSPGDGYTF. The CDR3 DNA follows: TGTGCCAGCTCACCAGGGGATGGCTACACCTTC.

The table lists this clonotype with a few counts. The V and J genes are TRBV7-6 and TRBJ2-5; 7 bases map to TRBD1. J lost 4 bases, V lost 1 base, and 6 bases had no gene match. Germline loops: CDR1 SGHVS, CDR2 FNYEAQ. The CDR3 covers 15 residues. Here the CDR3 reads CASSLEWTGRETQYF. The DNA of the CDR3 is TGTGCCAGCAGCTTAGAGTGGACAGGACGAGAGACCCAGTACTTC.

The V gene is TRBV6-6, the J gene TRBJ2-5, with TRBD2 matching over 8 bases. CDR1 MNHNY and CDR2 SVGAGI come from the germline V gene (reference sequence). With 2 bases clipped from V and 4 bases from J, the junction kept 3 bases outside the gene matches. CDR3 length equals 14 residues. DNA of the CDR3: TGTGCCAGCAGTTACCCCGGGGGGGGAGAGACCCAGTACTTC. Its protein product is CASSYPGGGETQYF.

Written as DNA, the CDR3 is TGTGCCAGCAGTTACCAACGCTCTGGGGCCAACGTCCTGACTTTC. Its protein is CASSYQRSGANVLTF. J is TRBJ2-6 and V is TRBV6-5; D remains ambiguous. Germline V gene lookup returns CDR1 MNHEY and CDR2 SVGAGI. Trimming took 2 bases from V and 0 from J, leaving 5 bases between them. This CDR3 has 15 residues.

This clonotype was recorded a few times. This chain joins TRBV7-9 and TRBJ2-1; 10 positions agree with TRBD2. V was pared by 3 bases and J by 6 bases, with 5 bases of the junction left unmatched. This CDR3 is 15 amino acids long. The germline gives CDR1 SEHNR, CDR2 FQNEAQ (reference sequence). The CDR3 protein is CASSLRLAGVNEQFF. The CDR3 DNA follows: TGTGCCAGCAGCTTGAGGCTAGCGGGGGTCAATGAGCAGTTCTTC.

Only a few counts were recorded for this clonotype. The DNA of the CDR3 is TGCAGTGCTAGAGATAGCGAGCGGGGAAACACCGGGGAGCTGTTTTTT. Its translation: CSARDSERGNTGELFF. V usage is TRBV20-1 and J usage is TRBJ2-2; 7 positions match TRBD2. V gave up 0 bases and J gave up 2 bases; unmatched junction bases: 6. The germline gives CDR1 DFQATT, CDR2 SNEGSKA (reference sequence). The length of the CDR3 is 16 residues.

This clonotype has only a few counts. The V gene is TRBV6-2 or TRBV6-3, the J gene TRBJ2-1; 9 bases map to TRBD2. With V trimmed by 4 bases and J by 6 bases, 13 bases remained unmatched. The length of the CDR3 is 17 residues. Germline-derived CDR1 and CDR2 are MNHEY and SVGEGT. This CDR3 is CASSFWRGLAGTNEQFF. The CDR3, as DNA: TGTGCCAGCAGTTTTTGGAGGGGCCTAGCGGGGACCAATGAGCAGTTCTTC.

The V and J genes are TRBV5-1 and TRBJ2-5; D is perhaps TRBD1 or TRBD2 (5 bases each). The V end lost 7 bases, the J end lost 5 bases, and 9 bases lay between the germline ends. The CDR3 length is 11 residues. Germline V gene lookup returns CDR1 SGHRS and CDR2 YFSETQ. This chain's CDR3 is CASAWGETQYF. CDR3 sequence (DNA): TGCGCCAGCGCTTGGGGGGAGACCCAGTACTTC.

The rearrangement joins TRBV3-1 to TRBJ2-7; weak D call: TRBD1 (5 bases). The CDR3 loop spans 12 amino acids. With 3 bases removed from V and 6 bases from J, the gap between germline ends came to 9 bases. Germline CDR1 LGHDT, CDR2 YNNKEL (reference sequence). The DNA of the CDR3 is TGTGCCAGCAGCCACCTCAGGGCCGAGCAGTACTTC. It is translated as CASSHLRAEQYF.

This rearrangement joins TRBV24-1 to TRBJ1-5; D perhaps matches TRBD1 (6 bases). Germline V CDR1 and CDR2: KGHDR, SFDVKD. This CDR3 has 16 amino acids. Trimming removed 3 bases from V and 0 bases from J, with 11 bases in between. The CDR3 loop is CATSDRTAYSNQPQHF. CDR3 in DNA: TGTGCCACCAGTGATCGGACAGCGTATAGCAATCAGCCCCAGCATTTT.

This clonotype was counted between two and nine times. The rearrangement uses TRBV6-2 or TRBV6-3 and TRBJ2-2, with 9 bases lining up with TRBD2. The germline V gene encodes CDR1 MNHEY and CDR2 SVGEGT. This CDR3 has 19 residues. J lost 2 bases, V lost 0 bases, and 10 bases had no gene match. The CDR3 loop is CASSYSASGDPPNTGELFF. In nucleotides, the CDR3 is TGTGCCAGCAGTTACTCGGCTAGCGGGGACCCGCCAAACACCGGGGAGCTGTTTTTT.

This chain connects TRBV20-1 to TRBJ1-2; weak D call: TRBD1 (6 bases). Germline V gene data show CDR1 as DFQATT and CDR2 as SNEGSKA (reference sequence). CDR3 size: 14 residues. V lost 5 bases to trimming and J lost 2 bases, with 15 bases between them. CDR3 bases: TGCAGTGCTCCCCTCCCAACAGGGAACTATGGCTACACCTTC. As protein: CSAPLPTGNYGYTF.

This clonotype showed up just a few times. The rearrangement joins TRBV20-1 to TRBJ1-2, with D possibly being TRBD1 (5 bases). The V end was cut by 3 bases, the J end by 7 bases, with 9 bases between. CDR3 length: 11 residues. Germline V gives CDR1 DFQATT, CDR2 SNEGSKA (reference sequence). CDR3 in DNA: TGCAGTGCTAGTGGGGGTAGTGGCTACACCTTC. This sequence encodes CSASGGSGYTF.

This clonotype was seen at least ten times. This sequence joins TRBV5-1 and TRBJ2-1; the D gene could be TRBD1 or TRBD2 (5 bases each). The CDR3 contains 15 residues. Trimming removed 2 bases at V and 0 bases at J, with 9 bases between. Germline V gene sequence: CDR1 SGHRS, CDR2 YFSETQ. For the CDR3, the DNA is TGCGCCAGCAGCTTCGAGGGGTCCTCCTACAATGAGCAGTTCTTC. Translated, it gives CASSFEGSSYNEQFF.

The V gene is TRBV5-6, the J gene TRBJ2-7; D uncertain. CDR3 length: 11 residues. V lost 0 bases, J lost 5 bases, and 3 bases lay in between. Germline V gene lookup returns CDR1 SGHDT and CDR2 YYEEEE. This chain's CDR3 is CASSLGHEQYV. CDR3 in DNA: TGTGCCAGCAGCTTGGGTCACGAGCAGTACGTC.

This chain connects TRBV5-1 to TRBJ2-1; D may be TRBD1 or TRBD2 (5 bases each). The V gene lost 4 bases and the J gene lost 6 bases, with 17 bases spanning the gap. Germline V gene lookup returns CDR1 SGHRS and CDR2 YFSETQ. The CDR3 extends over 15 amino acids. The chain's CDR3 is CASSAGIGAGNEQFF. Written as DNA, the CDR3 is TGCGCCAGCAGCGCAGGGATTGGGGCGGGCAATGAGCAGTTCTTC.

The chain couples TRBV28 to TRBJ2-3; D unclear. CDR3 length: 12 amino acids. V lost 8 bases and J 0 bases, leaving 6 bases between the germline ends. Germline CDR1 is MDHEN and CDR2 is SYDVKM. The CDR3 loop reads CASQTSTDTQYF. The CDR3 bases are TGTGCCAGCCAAACTAGCACAGATACGCAGTATTTT.

Ten or more counts support this clonotype. The rearrangement uses TRBV5-1 and TRBJ2-3; 8 bases line up with TRBD2. The CDR3 runs 14 residues. Germline CDR1 and CDR2: SGHRS and YFSETQ. The junction had 5 bases not matched to a gene; V was cut back by 4 bases and J by 4 bases. CDR3 protein: CASSPGRGADTQYF. The CDR3 bases are TGCGCCAGCAGCCCCGGGCGGGGGGCAGATACGCAGTATTTT.

Only a few counts were recorded for this clonotype. The gene calls are TRBV4-1 and TRBJ1-1, with D hard to call. The V gene lost 0 bases and the J gene lost 10 bases, with 12 bases spanning the gap. CDR1 and CDR2 from the germline V gene are MGHRA and YSYEKL. The CDR3 runs to 13 residues. In DNA form, the CDR3 reads TGCGCCAGCAGCCAAGATTCGCGGGTAGCAGCTTTCTTT. Amino acid sequence: CASSQDSRVAAFF.

V gene TRBV2 combines with J gene TRBJ2-1; D possibly corresponds to TRBD1 (5 bases). CDR1 SNHLY and CDR2 FYNNEI come from the germline V gene. This CDR3 region has 16 residues. Trimming shortened V by 6 bases and J by 5 bases, and 20 bases separated the two germline ends. The CDR3 loop reads CASRSFVRAGNNEQFF. The CDR3 coding sequence is TGTGCCAGCAGGTCCTTTGTCAGGGCAGGGAACAATGAGCAGTTCTTC.

This clonotype was counted only a few times. The V call is TRBV20-1, the J call TRBJ1-5; no definite D call. Trimming took off 3 bases at V and 0 bases at J, with 9 bases between the two ends. The CDR3 covers 14 residues. In germline, CDR1 is DFQATT, CDR2 SNEGSKA (reference sequence). CDR3 coding DNA: TGCAGTGCTAGCTCACAAGTTAGCAATCAGCCCCAGCATTTT. Translating it yields CSASSQVSNQPQHF.